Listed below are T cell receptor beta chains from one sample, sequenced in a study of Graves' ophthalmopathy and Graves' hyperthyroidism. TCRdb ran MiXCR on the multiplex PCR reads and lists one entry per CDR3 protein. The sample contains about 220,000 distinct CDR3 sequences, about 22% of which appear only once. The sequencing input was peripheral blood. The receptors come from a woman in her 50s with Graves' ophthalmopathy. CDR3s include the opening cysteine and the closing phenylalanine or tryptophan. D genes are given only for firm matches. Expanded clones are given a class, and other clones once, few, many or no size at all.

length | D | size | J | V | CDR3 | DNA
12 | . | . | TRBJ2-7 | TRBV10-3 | CAISESGDEQYF | TGTGCCATCAGTGAGTCCGGTGACGAGCAGTACTTC
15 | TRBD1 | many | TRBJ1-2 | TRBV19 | CASSTGQSFNYGYTF | TGTGCCAGTAGTACGGGACAGAGTTTTAACTATGGCTACACCTTC
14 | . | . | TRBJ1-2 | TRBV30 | CAWSVWGLDYGYTF | TGTGCCTGGAGTGTTTGGGGCTTGGACTATGGCTACACCTTC
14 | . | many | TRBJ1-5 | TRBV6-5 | CASSYAAGNQPQHF | TGTGCCAGCAGTTACGCTGCAGGAAATCAGCCCCAGCATTTT
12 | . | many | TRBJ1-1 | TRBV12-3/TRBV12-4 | CASSFVVTEAFF | TGTGCCAGCAGTTTTGTGGTCACTGAAGCTTTCTTT
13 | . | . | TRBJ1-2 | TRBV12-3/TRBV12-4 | CASTKGANYGYTF | TGTGCCAGCACGAAGGGGGCTAACTATGGCTACACCTTC
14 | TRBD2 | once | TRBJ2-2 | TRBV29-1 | CSGSSGTNTGELFF | TGCAGCGGTTCTAGCGGGACGAACACCGGGGAGCTGTTTTTT
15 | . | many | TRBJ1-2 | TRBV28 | CASSLDRTGPYGYTF | TGTGCCAGCAGTTTAGATCGCACAGGGCCCTATGGCTACACCTTC
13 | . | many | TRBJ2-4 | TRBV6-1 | CASRRDAKNIQYF | TGTGCCAGCAGGAGGGATGCCAAAAACATTCAGTACTTC
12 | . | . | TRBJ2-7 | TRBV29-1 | CSVNHGAYEQYF | TGCAGCGTTAACCACGGAGCCTATGAGCAGTACTTC
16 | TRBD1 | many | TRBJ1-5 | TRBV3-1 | CASSSTGTGGNQPQHF | TGTGCCAGCAGCTCAACCGGGACAGGGGGGAATCAGCCCCAGCATTTT
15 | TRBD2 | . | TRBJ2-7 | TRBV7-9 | CASSAPSGRNYEQYF | TGTGCCAGCAGCGCGCCTAGCGGGAGAAACTACGAGCAGTACTTC
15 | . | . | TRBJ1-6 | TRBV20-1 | CSASRESKNNSPLHF | TGCAGTGCTAGTCGGGAAAGCAAAAATAATTCACCCCTCCACTTT
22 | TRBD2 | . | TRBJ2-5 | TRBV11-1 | CASSLGLGAGLAGVGSQETQYF | TGTGCCAGCAGCTTAGGGCTGGGGGCCGGACTAGCGGGAGTTGGTTCCCAAGAGACCCAGTACTTC
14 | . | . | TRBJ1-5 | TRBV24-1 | CATSRGYSNQPQHF | TGTGCCACCAGCCGGGGCTATAGCAATCAGCCCCAGCATTTT
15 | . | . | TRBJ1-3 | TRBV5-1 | CASSLAGSSGNTIYF | TGCGCCAGCAGCTTGGCAGGCAGCTCTGGAAACACCATATATTTT
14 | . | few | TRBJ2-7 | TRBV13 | CASSLVGPPREQYF | TGTGCCAGCAGCTTAGTAGGTCCCCCACGGGAGCAGTACTTC
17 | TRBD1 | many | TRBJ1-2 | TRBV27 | CASSFSADRGWNYGYTF | TGTGCCAGCAGTTTCTCAGCAGACAGGGGGTGGAACTATGGCTACACCTTC
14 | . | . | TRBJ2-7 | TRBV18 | CASNRGRDSYEQYF | TGTGCCAGTAACCGGGGGCGGGACTCCTACGAGCAGTACTTC
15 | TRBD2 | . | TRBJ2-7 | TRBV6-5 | CASSLTSGKAYEQYF | TGTGCCAGCAGCTTGACTAGCGGAAAAGCCTACGAGCAGTACTTC
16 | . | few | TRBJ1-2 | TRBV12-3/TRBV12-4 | CASSFWAGTSSYGYTF | TGTGCCAGCAGTTTTTGGGCAGGGACTTCTTCTTATGGCTACACCTTC
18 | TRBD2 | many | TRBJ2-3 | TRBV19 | CASSGGTSGSPHTDTQYF | TGTGCCAGTAGTGGGGGCACTAGCGGGAGTCCCCACACAGATACGCAGTATTTT
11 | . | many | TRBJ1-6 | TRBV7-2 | CASSLGGPLHF | TGTGCCAGCAGCTTAGGGGGACCCCTCCACTTT
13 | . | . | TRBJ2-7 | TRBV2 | CASTPQGKDEQYF | TGTGCCAGCACACCACAGGGAAAAGACGAGCAGTACTTC
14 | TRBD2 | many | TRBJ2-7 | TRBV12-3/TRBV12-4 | CASSFGGSRFEQYF | TGTGCCAGCAGTTTTGGCGGGAGCCGTTTCGAGCAGTACTTC
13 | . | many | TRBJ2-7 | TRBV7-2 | CASSLRHTYEQYF | TGTGCCAGCAGCTTGAGACACACCTACGAGCAGTACTTC
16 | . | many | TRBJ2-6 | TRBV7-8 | CASSLKDRIIANVLTF | TGTGCCAGCAGCCTCAAGGACCGAATCATTGCCAACGTCCTGACTTTC
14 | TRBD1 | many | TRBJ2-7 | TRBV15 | CATSRRTGAYEQYF | TGTGCCACCAGCAGACGGACAGGAGCCTACGAGCAGTACTTC
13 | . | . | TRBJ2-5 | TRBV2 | CASSVPGPETQYF | TGTGCCAGCAGTGTGCCAGGGCCAGAGACCCAGTACTTC
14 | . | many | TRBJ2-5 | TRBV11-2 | CASSLDHSVGTQYF | TGTGCCAGCAGCTTAGATCATTCCGTTGGGACCCAGTACTTC
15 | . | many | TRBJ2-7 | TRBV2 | CASSDRTLSSYEQYF | TGTGCCAGCAGCGATAGGACCCTTAGCTCCTACGAGCAGTACTTC
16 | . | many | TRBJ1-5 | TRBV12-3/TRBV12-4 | CASSLRGWRPNQPQHF | TGTGCCAGCAGTTTACGGGGATGGCGACCCAATCAGCCCCAGCATTTT
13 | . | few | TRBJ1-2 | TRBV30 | CAWERTPKDGYTF | TGTGCCTGGGAAAGAACCCCAAAAGATGGCTACACCTTC
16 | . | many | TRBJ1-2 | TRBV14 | CASSQAGHADLWSYTF | TGTGCCAGCAGCCAAGCGGGACACGCCGACCTATGGAGCTACACCTTC
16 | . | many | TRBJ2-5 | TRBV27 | CASSPLTGGRQETQYF | TGTGCCAGCAGTCCTTTGACAGGCGGCCGCCAAGAGACCCAGTACTTC
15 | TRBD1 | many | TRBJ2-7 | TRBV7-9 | CASSFGQGEGETQYF | TGTGCCAGCAGCTTCGGACAGGGTGAGGGGGAGACGCAGTACTTC
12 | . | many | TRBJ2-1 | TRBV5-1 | CASSLVDNEQFF | TGCGCCAGCAGCTTGGTCGACAATGAGCAGTTCTTC
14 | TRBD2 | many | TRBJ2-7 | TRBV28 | CASSPPGTTYEQYF | TGTGCCAGCAGCCCGCCCGGGACTACCTACGAGCAGTACTTC
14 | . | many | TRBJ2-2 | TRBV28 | CASRTGPNTGELFF | TGTGCCAGCAGAACGGGACCGAACACCGGGGAGCTGTTTTTT
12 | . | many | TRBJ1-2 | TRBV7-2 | CASSRGPGDHTF | TGTGCCAGCAGTAGAGGTCCTGGGGACCACACCTTC
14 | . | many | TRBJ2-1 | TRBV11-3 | CASSFSGGDNEQFF | TGTGCCAGCAGCTTTAGCGGTGGGGACAATGAGCAGTTCTTC
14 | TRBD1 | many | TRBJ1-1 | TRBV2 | CASSRTGGSTEAFF | TGTGCCAGCAGTAGGACAGGGGGGAGCACTGAAGCTTTCTTT